Following are 25 T cell receptor beta chains from one sample sequenced in a study of T cell clones after liver transplantation. The assay was immunoSEQ multiplex PCR, and TCRdb's table has in-frame clones only and misses some. The sample shows around 51,000 clones, roughly nine tenths of them seen only once. The source was CD8+ T cells from blood, collected 12 months after liver transplant. The receptors were sampled from a human patient who received a liver transplant. Some T cells could come from the graft donor.

The chain carries TRBV7-8 and TRBJ1-6; TRBD1 matches at 7 bases. The germline CDR1 and CDR2 sequences are SGHVS and FQNEAQ. The CDR3 has 14 amino acids. The V and J ends lost 7 bases and 5 bases, in that order; junction bases with no gene match: 5. In nucleotides, the CDR3 is TGTGCCAGCACCCTACAGGGGCATAATTCACCCCTCCACTTT. It codes for CASTLQGHNSPLHF. The whole variable domain, remainder taken from reference TRBV7-8 and TRBJ1-6, is GAGVSQSPRYKVAKRGQDVALRCDPISGHVSLFWYQQALGQGPEFLTYFQNEAQLDKSGLPSDRFFAERPEGSVSTLKIQRTQQEDSAVYLCASTLQGHNSPLHFGNGTRLTVT.

The chain combines TRBV6-5 with TRBJ2-2, with D perhaps TRBD2 (5 bases). The CDR3 extends over 12 amino acids. The germline V gene has CDR1 MNHEY and CDR2 SVGAGI. The V gene lost 6 bases and the J gene lost 15 bases, with 17 bases spanning the gap. The CDR3 region has the DNA TGTGCCAGCAGCCCCGGTGGCAGCGGTTTGTTTTTT. Amino acids: CASSPGGSGLFF.

The V call is TRBV5-1, the J call TRBJ2-2; perhaps TRBD2 as D (6 bases). CDR1 and CDR2 from the germline V gene are SGHRS and YFSETQ. The V end lost 8 bases, the J end lost 2 bases, and 22 bases lay between the germline ends. This CDR3 region has 17 residues. CDR3 loop: CASIYGTSAPNTGELFF. In DNA form, the CDR3 reads TGCGCCAGTATTTATGGGACTTCCGCTCCAAACACCGGGGAGCTGTTTTTT. The full variable domain, with the rest looked up from reference TRBV5-1 and TRBJ2-2, is KAGVTQTPRYLIKTRGQQVTLSCSPISGHRSVSWYQQTPGQGLQFLFEYFSETQRNKGNFPGRFSGRQFSNSRSEMNVSTLELGDSALYLCASIYGTSAPNTGELFFGEGSRLTVL.

V usage is TRBV27 and J usage is TRBJ2-7, with D perhaps TRBD1 (6 bases). With 2 bases removed from V and 3 bases from J, the gap between germline ends came to 14 bases. The germline gives CDR1 MNHEY, CDR2 SMNVEV (reference sequence). There are 15 residues in the CDR3. CDR3 DNA sequence: TGTGCCAGCAGTTTACGAGGGGGTAAGGACTACGAGCAGTACTTC. Translation gives CASSLRGGKDYEQYF.

The chain employs TRBV6-5 and TRBJ1-1; D call uncertain. Trimming pared 8 bases from V and 0 bases from J, leaving 10 bases between. Germline V gives CDR1 MNHEY, CDR2 SVGAGI. The CDR3 length is 13 residues. As DNA, the CDR3 is TGTGCCAGCTGGGGTACGTTGAACACTGAAGCTTTCTTT. Translated, it gives CASWGTLNTEAFF.

In its sample, this clone was seen a few times. The rearrangement uses TRBV2 and TRBJ1-1; no reliable D call. The CDR3 has 15 amino acids. Trimming pared 2 bases from V and 2 bases from J, leaving 12 bases between. From germline, CDR1 is SNHLY and CDR2 FYNNEI. CDR3 sequence reads: CASSEPLGGNTEAFF. Written as DNA, the CDR3 is TGTGCCAGCAGTGAACCGTTGGGAGGAAACACTGAAGCTTTCTTT.

The CDR3 nucleotides read TGTGCCAGCAGCGACCCGGGACAGGGGTCGTACAATGAGCAGTTCTTC. Encoded protein: CASSDPGQGSYNEQFF. This chain links TRBV7-9 with TRBJ2-1, with 10 bases identical to TRBD1. This CDR3 has 16 residues. With 5 bases clipped from V and 4 bases from J, the junction kept 8 bases outside the gene matches. Germline V gives CDR1 SEHNR, CDR2 FQNEAQ (reference sequence).

The chain couples TRBV29-1 to TRBJ2-1, with D perhaps TRBD1 (5 bases). The CDR3 is 13 amino acids. Germline V lookup: CDR1 SQVTM, CDR2 ANQGSEA. The CDR3 loop is CTLFLQGYNEQFF. CDR3 bases: TGCACCCTATTTCTCCAGGGTTACAATGAGCAGTTCTTC.

The chain joins TRBV19 to TRBJ2-3, with 7 bases matching TRBD1. Germline loops: CDR1 LNHDA, CDR2 SQIVND (reference sequence). The V segment lost 5 bases and the J segment 0 bases; nucleotides outside the gene matches: 5. CDR3 length equals 15 residues. The CDR3 nucleotides read TGTGCCAGTAGTGTCCGGGACAGTAGCACAGATACGCAGTATTTT. It translates to CASSVRDSSTDTQYF.

V is TRBV4-3 and J is TRBJ1-2; D gene ambiguous. Deletions cut 0 bases from V and 4 bases from J, with 9 bases between. Germline lookup yields CDR1 LGHNA and CDR2 YSLEER. This CDR3 spans 14 amino acids. The CDR3 sequence: CASSQEVQIYGYTF. CDR3 in DNA: TGCGCCAGCAGCCAAGAAGTACAGATCTATGGCTACACCTTC.

J is TRBJ2-1 and V is TRBV6-5, with 11 bases matching TRBD2. The germline CDR1 and CDR2 sequences are MNHEY and SVGAGI. The CDR3 runs to 15 residues. Trimming took 5 bases from V and 4 from J; bases not matched to a gene: 4. This CDR3 is CASSLLAGVYNEQFF. CDR3 nucleotides: TGTGCCAGCAGTCTACTAGCGGGAGTATACAATGAGCAGTTCTTC.

This clone was seen just once. The gene calls are TRBV7-9 and TRBJ2-5; 8 nucleotides match TRBD1. The CDR3 spans 15 residues. Germline lookup yields CDR1 SEHNR and CDR2 FQNEAQ (reference sequence). The ends lost 1 base at V and 5 bases at J; junction bases unmatched: 6. CDR3 sequence (DNA): TGTGCCAGCAGCTTAGGAGGACAGGGTCGGGAGACCCAGTACTTC. Translating it yields CASSLGGQGRETQYF.

This chain uses TRBV19 with TRBJ1-2; tentative D call: TRBD1 (6 bases). This CDR3 comprises 16 residues. The germline V gene encodes CDR1 LNHDA and CDR2 SQIVND (reference sequence). The V end lost 3 bases, the J end lost 6 bases, and 20 bases lay between the germline ends. The CDR3 here is CASSISTGTPYNGYTF. As DNA, the CDR3 is TGTGCCAGTAGTATTTCGACAGGAACCCCCTATAATGGCTACACCTTC.

The CDR3, as DNA: TGTGCCAGCAGCTACGGTAGCGGGTGGGGCTACGAGCAGTACTTC. Translating it yields CASSYGSGWGYEQYF. The V and J genes are TRBV11-2 and TRBJ2-7, with 7 bases fitting TRBD2. The CDR3 length is 15 residues. The junction had 9 bases not matched to a gene; V was cut back by 4 bases and J by 3 bases. Germline V gives CDR1 SGHAT, CDR2 FQNNGV.

V gene TRBV19 combines with J gene TRBJ2-1, with D possibly being TRBD1 (6 bases). V was clipped by 1 base and J by 7 bases, with 8 bases between them. Germline V lookup: CDR1 LNHDA, CDR2 SQIVND (reference sequence). The CDR3 totals 13 residues. The CDR3 protein is CASSIVGANEQFF. The CDR3 coding sequence is TGTGCCAGTAGTATAGTGGGGGCGAATGAGCAGTTCTTC.

The count of this clone is one. The gene calls are TRBV19 and TRBJ2-7; 8 bases line up with TRBD2. The CDR3 is 14 amino acids. CDR1 and CDR2 from the germline V gene are LNHDA and SQIVND (reference sequence). V lost 5 bases and J lost 4; bases outside the gene matches: 7. The CDR3 nucleotides are TGTGCCAGTAGTCTGGCGGGAGGTGATTACGAGCAGTACTTC. Translated: CASSLAGGDYEQYF.

The V and J genes are TRBV5-1 and TRBJ2-2; 9 bases match TRBD2. The V and J ends lost 2 bases and 6 bases, in that order; junction bases with no gene match: 8. Looked up from germline, CDR1 is SGHRS and CDR2 is YFSETQ. The CDR3 is made up of 16 amino acids. The CDR3 sequence: CASSFGLAPDAGELFF. DNA of the CDR3: TGCGCCAGCAGCTTTGGACTAGCGCCTGACGCCGGGGAGCTGTTTTTT.

This clone has only one observation. This sequence joins TRBV27 and TRBJ2-2; TRBD2 matches 16 bases. Germline V gene sequence: CDR1 MNHEY, CDR2 SMNVEV (reference sequence). The CDR3 is 19 amino acids. After removal of 0 bases from V and 4 bases from J, the junction contained 5 bases not matched to a gene. The CDR3 DNA is TGTGCCAGCAGTTTATCCGGGACTAGCGGGAGGGCCGGCACCGGGGAGCTGTTTTTT. Translating it yields CASSLSGTSGRAGTGELFF.

The V call is TRBV28, the J call TRBJ2-5; no firm D call. Germline V gene data show CDR1 as MDHEN and CDR2 as SYDVKM. V was shortened by 4 bases and J by 2 bases, with 8 bases between the two germline ends. The CDR3 loop spans 13 amino acids. The CDR3 spells CASSSLVQETQYF. The CDR3 coding sequence is TGTGCCAGCAGTTCGTTGGTACAAGAGACCCAGTACTTC.

This chain joins TRBV29-1 and TRBJ2-3; D is perhaps TRBD1 (6 bases). Germline V gene data show CDR1 as SQVTM and CDR2 as ANQGSEA. V dropped 1 base and J dropped 8 bases, with 13 bases sitting between them. The CDR3 contains 13 residues. The CDR3 sequence: CSVEGGPSGTQYF. For the CDR3, the DNA is TGCAGCGTTGAAGGGGGGCCGTCTGGTACGCAGTATTTT.

This CDR3 reads CASSLGGTARHGYTF. CDR3 coding DNA: TGTGCCAGCAGCTTAGGGGGGACAGCACGACATGGCTACACCTTC. The genes are TRBV7-8 and TRBJ1-2, with TRBD1 identical over 7 bases. V shed 1 base and J 6 bases; nucleotides not matched to a gene: 8. CDR1 is SGHVS and CDR2 is FQNEAQ in the germline V gene. This CDR3 is built from 15 residues.

The V gene is TRBV5-1, the J gene TRBJ2-7, with TRBD1 identical over 7 bases. Trimming removed 1 base from V and 3 bases from J; junction bases left unmatched: 10. Germline V gene data show CDR1 as SGHRS and CDR2 as YFSETQ. The CDR3 contains 16 residues. The CDR3 loop reads CASSLRTQGEGYEQYF. Written as DNA, the CDR3 is TGCGCCAGCAGCTTGAGGACCCAGGGGGAAGGCTACGAGCAGTACTTC.

The V gene is TRBV11-3, the J gene TRBJ2-7; D is ambiguous. The CDR3 contains 14 residues. Trimming pared 1 base from V and 6 bases from J, leaving 13 bases between. Germline V CDR1 and CDR2: SGHNT, YENEEA. The CDR3 sequence is CASSLGGGFSEQYF. In DNA, the CDR3 is TGTGCCAGCAGCTTAGGCGGTGGGTTCTCCGAGCAGTACTTC.

This sequence joins TRBV5-1 and TRBJ2-5; D might be TRBD1 or TRBD2, each matching 5 bases. V lost 2 bases, J lost 3 bases, and 17 bases lay in between. This CDR3 contains 16 residues. CDR1 is SGHRS and CDR2 is YFSETQ in the germline V gene. CDR3 bases: TGCGCCAGCAGCTTTCTGGGGGTGAGCTCCAAAGAGACCCAGTACTTC. Translated: CASSFLGVSSKETQYF. Together with reference TRBV5-1 and TRBJ2-5, the CDR3 gives the full variable domain: KAGVTQTPRYLIKTRGQQVTLSCSPISGHRSVSWYQQTPGQGLQFLFEYFSETQRNKGNFPGRFSGRQFSNSRSEMNVSTLELGDSALYLCASSFLGVSSKETQYFGPGTRLLVL.

This chain connects TRBV5-4 to TRBJ2-7; D is ambiguous. Germline CDR1 SGHNT, CDR2 YYREEE (reference sequence). Between the trimmed V and J ends, which lost 0 bases and 2 bases, there was a span of 9 bases. There are 14 residues in the CDR3. The CDR3 nucleotides read TGTGCCAGCAGCTTGGGCGCGTCAACCTACGAGCAGTACTTC. Protein sequence: CASSLGASTYEQYF.